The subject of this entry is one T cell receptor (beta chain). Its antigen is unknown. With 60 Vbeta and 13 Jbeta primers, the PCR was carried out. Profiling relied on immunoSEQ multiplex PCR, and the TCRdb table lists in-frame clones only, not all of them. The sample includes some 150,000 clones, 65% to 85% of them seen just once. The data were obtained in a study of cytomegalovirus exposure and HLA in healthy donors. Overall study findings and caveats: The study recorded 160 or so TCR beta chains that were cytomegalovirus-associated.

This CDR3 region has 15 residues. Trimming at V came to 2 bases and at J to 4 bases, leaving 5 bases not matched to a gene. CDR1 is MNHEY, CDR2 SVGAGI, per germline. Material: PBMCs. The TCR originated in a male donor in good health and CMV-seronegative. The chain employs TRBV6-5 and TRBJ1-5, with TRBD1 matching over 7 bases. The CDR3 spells CASSYSQQGNQPQHF. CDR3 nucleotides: TGTGCCAGCAGTTACAGCCAACAGGGGAATCAGCCCCAGCATTTT.